These 2 T cell receptor beta chains originate from one sample sequenced in a study of PD-1 blockade in mismatch repair-deficient tumors. Sequenced by immunoSEQ multiplex PCR; TCRdb stores in-frame clones only, minus some. The sample holds 13,000 to 15,000 clones, around 80% seen once. Time point specified: approximately 10-day in vitro stimulation with candidate neoantigen peptide 4. Antigen specificity for these receptors is unknown. This specimen was cells cultured in vitro, taken from a patient treated with pembrolizumab. The receptors originated from an adult with mismatch repair-deficient cancer.

This chain connects TRBV2 to TRBJ1-2; TRBD1 is a possible D gene (6 bases). The CDR3 runs to 14 residues. V shed 9 bases and J shed 4 bases, with 18 bases lying between them. Germline CDR1 SNHLY, CDR2 FYNNEI. CDR3 loop: CARTQGVLSYGYTF. The DNA of the CDR3 is TGTGCCAGGACACAGGGTGTGCTGTCCTATGGCTACACCTTC.

The rearrangement joins TRBV4-1 to TRBJ2-7; possibly TRBD1 for D (5 bases). The CDR3 is 15 amino acids. The germline CDR1 and CDR2 sequences are MGHRA and YSYEKL. V gave up 4 bases and J gave up 5 bases, with 18 bases separating them. CDR3 amino acids: CASSPLGAVPDEQYF. In DNA, the CDR3 is TGCGCCAGCAGCCCCCTTGGGGCAGTGCCTGACGAGCAGTACTTC.